These 7 T cell receptor beta chains originate from one sample sequenced in a study of molecular identifiers for immune sequencing clone quantification. TCRdb itself ran the PCR reads through MiXCR, one entry per CDR3 protein. This sample has some 650,000 distinct CDR3 sequences, with 20% found just once. The sequencing input was naive CD8+ T cells from blood, with Jurkat cell RNA spiked in. This sample's subset: FACS-sorted CD8+CD4-CCR7+CD45RA+ naive T cells. These receptors were collected from a human donor in good health. Some libraries in this study had Jurkat cell RNA spiked in.

In this sample, this clonotype turned up many times. The V and J genes are TRBV7-6 and TRBJ2-2; 7 bases match TRBD1. The CDR3 spans 17 residues. Per germline, CDR1 SGHVS and CDR2 FNYEAQ. The J segment lost 4 bases and the V segment lost 3 bases, leaving 11 bases of the junction unmatched. The CDR3 sequence is CASSFYTPSGGTGELFF. The CDR3 nucleotides are TGTGCCAGCAGCTTTTATACCCCGTCAGGGGGCACCGGGGAGCTGTTTTTT.

As concerns this clonotype: A much larger clone differs from this one at a single base, so this may be a read error. V usage is TRBV6-5 and J usage is TRBJ2-1; 9 positions match TRBD2. Looked up from germline, CDR1 is MNHEY and CDR2 is SVGAGI. V shed 4 bases and J 7 bases; nucleotides not matched to a gene: 20. The CDR3 runs 19 residues. CDR3 sequence (DNA): TGTGCCAGCAGTTGCTCGATTCTTTTTGGCGGGGGGGCCCTGAATGAGCAGTTCTTC. This sequence encodes CASSCSILFGGGALNEQFF.

The chain has TRBV6-6 and TRBJ2-7, with TRBD1 matching over 7 bases. Germline V gene sequence: CDR1 MNHNY, CDR2 SVGAGI (reference sequence). V lost 6 bases and J lost 1; bases outside the gene matches: 3. The CDR3 has 13 amino acids. CDR3 region: CASRVGQSYEQYF. The CDR3 region has the DNA TGTGCCAGCAGGGTGGGACAGTCCTACGAGCAGTACTTC.

Ten or more counts support this clonotype. V is TRBV7-6 and J is TRBJ2-3; weak D call: TRBD2 (5 bases). CDR1 is SGHVS, CDR2 FNYEAQ, per germline. There are 14 residues in the CDR3. V lost 4 bases to trimming and J lost 1 base, with 9 bases between them. The CDR3 is CASSSIGGTDTQYF. CDR3 in DNA: TGTGCCAGCAGCTCCATCGGGGGCACAGATACGCAGTATTTT.

This clonotype was recorded at least ten times. The chain combines TRBV29-1 with TRBJ2-7; maybe TRBD2 (5 bases). The germline V gene encodes CDR1 SQVTM and CDR2 ANQGSEA. Trimming left V 4 bases short and J 3 bases short, with 10 bases between. This CDR3 is 12 amino acids long. Here the CDR3 reads CSVVVEGYEQYF. The CDR3, as DNA: TGCAGCGTTGTGGTCGAGGGCTACGAGCAGTACTTC.

This clonotype appeared many times. The chain recombines TRBV7-9 with TRBJ2-1; D may be TRBD2 (5 bases). The V gene lost 5 bases and the J gene lost 6 bases, with 8 bases spanning the gap. CDR3 size: 12 residues. The germline CDR1 and CDR2 sequences are SEHNR and FQNEAQ (reference sequence). CDR3 in amino acids: CASSRTSNEQFF. CDR3 DNA sequence: TGTGCCAGCAGCCGTACTAGCAATGAGCAGTTCTTC.

Only a few counts were recorded for this clonotype. The J gene is TRBJ1-1, the V gene TRBV4-3; D is uncertain. This CDR3 is built from 17 residues. V shed 0 bases and J shed 4 bases, with 18 bases lying between them. Per germline, CDR1 LGHNA and CDR2 YSLEER. The DNA for the CDR3 is TGCGCCAGCAGCCAAGATCGCGGGATCGGGTGGGGCACTGAAGCTTTCTTT. It translates to CASSQDRGIGWGTEAFF.